The 14 T cell receptor beta chains presented below share a single source sample, sequenced in a study of shared clonotypes between healthy human individuals. Assay used: immunoSEQ multiplex PCR; TCRdb lists only in-frame clones, some missing. Of under 300,000 clones listed, approximately 70% were seen once; the top ten hold around 10%. The sequencing sample was made of memory CD4+ T cells sorted from blood. Subset in this sample: CD45RA-negative fraction. The receptor source for this set is a man aged 25 to 45 in good health.

CDR3 DNA: TGTGCCAGCAGCCAAGACCTGAAACTTGGGGTAGGCAATCAGCCCCAGCATTTT. This translates into CASSQDLKLGVGNQPQHF. The J gene is TRBJ1-5, the V gene TRBV4-2; D is ambiguous. Germline assignment: CDR1 LGHNA and CDR2 YNFKEQ. The V and J ends lost 0 bases and 2 bases respectively, with 17 bases between them. This CDR3 spans 18 amino acids.

This clone was detected only once. The chain links TRBV9 to TRBJ2-5; no clear D gene. This CDR3 is 15 amino acids long. Trimming removed 0 bases at V and 2 bases at J, with 11 bases between. CDR1 is SGDLS, CDR2 YYNGEE, per germline. The CDR3 protein is CASSVDFRPQETQYF. The CDR3 DNA reads TGTGCCAGCAGCGTAGATTTCCGGCCACAAGAGACCCAGTACTTC.

CDR3 region: CASTERGAKETQYF. Here the CDR3 DNA reads TGTGCCAGCACCGAGCGGGGTGCAAAAGAGACCCAGTACTTC. The chain combines TRBV7-2 with TRBJ2-5; 7 positions agree with TRBD2. Germline V gene lookup returns CDR1 SGHTA and CDR2 FQGNSA. J lost 3 bases, V lost 7 bases, and 8 bases had no gene match. The CDR3 length is 14 residues.

The chain has TRBV6-1 and TRBJ2-7; TRBD1 is a possible D gene (5 bases). The CDR3 is 14 residues long. Trimming shortened V by 2 bases and J by 5 bases, and 13 bases separated the two germline ends. Germline V CDR1 and CDR2: MNHNS, SASEGT. The CDR3 loop is CASSEKGAGDEQYF. The CDR3 DNA is TGTGCCAGCAGTGAAAAAGGGGCTGGGGACGAGCAGTACTTC.

This rearrangement joins TRBV7-8 to TRBJ2-3; 7 nucleotides align to TRBD2. J lost 5 bases, V lost 5 bases, and 10 bases had no gene match. CDR1 and CDR2 (germline): SGHVS, FQNEAQ. The CDR3 is made up of 15 amino acids. The CDR3 DNA reads as TGTGCCAGCAGCCGCGGGGACGGGAGGTTAGATACGCAGTATTTT. It encodes CASSRGDGRLDTQYF.

This clone has more than one count but fewer than ten. Other nucleotide sequences from this sample produce the same CDR3. The chain employs TRBV2 and TRBJ1-3; D remains ambiguous. V was clipped by 2 bases and J by 4 bases, with 3 bases between them. CDR3 length: 12 amino acids. CDR1 and CDR2 from the germline V gene are SNHLY and FYNNEI. Here the CDR3 DNA reads TGTGCCAGCAGTGAACTGGGAAACACCATATATTTT. Protein: CASSELGNTIYF. The full variable domain, completed using reference TRBV2 and TRBJ1-3, is EPEVTQTPSHQVTQMGQEVILRCVPISNHLYFYWYRQILGQKVEFLVSFYNNEISEKSEIFDDQFSVERPDGSNFTLKIRSTKLEDSAMYFCASSELGNTIYFGEGSWLTVV.

V and J are TRBV19 and TRBJ2-1; TRBD2 is a possible D gene (6 bases). The V end was cut by 6 bases, the J end by 6 bases, with 15 bases between. Per the germline V gene, CDR1 is LNHDA and CDR2 is SQIVND (reference sequence). There are 14 residues in the CDR3. CDR3 protein: CASRTGYGGNEQFF. In DNA, the CDR3 is TGTGCCAGTAGAACAGGCTACGGGGGCAATGAGCAGTTCTTC.

This clone was observed a handful of times. V and J are TRBV29-1 and TRBJ1-1; TRBD1 agrees at 10 bases. The CDR3 contains 13 residues. V trimming: 6 bases; J trimming: 5 bases; junction bases outside the gene matches: 6. From germline, CDR1 is SQVTM and CDR2 ANQGSEA. The CDR3 sequence: CSVTGGWGTEAFF. In nucleotides, the CDR3 is TGCAGCGTGACAGGGGGCTGGGGGACTGAAGCTTTCTTT.

The V call is TRBV4-1, the J call TRBJ1-1, with D unclear. Germline V gene data show CDR1 as MGHRA and CDR2 as YSYEKL. V gave up 3 bases and J gave up 7 bases, with 6 bases separating them. This CDR3 is 11 amino acids long. The CDR3 DNA sequence: TGCGCCAGCAGCCAGTACAGTGAAGCTTTCTTT. Translation: CASSQYSEAFF.

The rearrangement uses TRBV21-1 and TRBJ1-1. TRBV21-1 is designated a pseudogene. This CDR3 is built from 16 residues. CDR3 region: CASSRQYPIGNTEAFF. In DNA form, the CDR3 reads TGTGCCAGCAGCCGGCAGTACCCAATAGGGAACACTGAAGCTTTCTTT.

This chain joins TRBV15 and TRBJ1-4, with TRBD1 matching over 7 bases. Germline trimming cut 1 base from V and 0 bases from J; bases unmatched to any gene: 8. This CDR3 region has 18 residues. Germline loops: CDR1 LNHNV, CDR2 YYDKDF (reference sequence). The CDR3 loop reads CATSRAPGQASTNEKLFF. CDR3 DNA: TGTGCCACCAGCAGAGCCCCCGGACAGGCATCAACTAATGAAAAACTGTTTTTT.

The CDR3 DNA is TGTGCCAGCAGTGACCAAGTAAGCACAGATACGCAGTATTTT. Translating it yields CASSDQVSTDTQYF. This rearrangement joins TRBV28 to TRBJ2-3; D is unclear. The CDR3 covers 14 residues. Germline-derived CDR1 and CDR2 are MDHEN and SYDVKM. Trimming removed 5 bases at V and 0 bases at J, with 9 bases between.

The chain recombines TRBV6-1 with TRBJ2-5, with 8 bases that match TRBD2. This CDR3 is built from 16 residues. V shed 4 bases, J shed 2 bases, and the junction held 9 bases outside the gene matches. Germline lookup yields CDR1 MNHNS and CDR2 SASEGT. CDR3 sequence (DNA): TGTGCCAGCAGTGTTTTGACTAGCGCTGTACAAGAGACCCAGTACTTC. As protein: CASSVLTSAVQETQYF.

For this clone: At one end, the junction sequence differs from germline, possibly due to a read error. The chain joins TRBV29-1 to TRBJ1-2, with D uncertain. The CDR3 runs 9 residues. Germline V gene sequence: CDR1 SQVTM, CDR2 ANQGSEA. CDR3 DNA sequence: TGCAGCGCCCTCCCGGGAGCAAGCTTC. Encoded protein: CSALPGASF.